This TCR beta chain was recovered during a study of blood T cells in healthy people across ages. Broader study findings: Reliance upon unsorted PBMCs precluded definitive naive versus antigen-experienced comparison.

In this sample, this clonotype turned up a few times. As yet, its antigen is unknown. A second PCR of about 7 to 12 cycles used a sample-barcoded 5' primer and a J-beta primer mix. TCRdb re-derived calls from the 5' RACE reads in MiXCR, one entry per CDR3 protein. The sample holds a few hundred thousand distinct CDR3 sequences, roughly a quarter seen once. Germline V gives CDR1 SQVTM, CDR2 ANQGSEA. Trimming took 7 bases from V and 0 from J, leaving 13 bases between them. There are 14 residues in the CDR3. These records were also assigned to another study, of T cells of mothers and their children.

This rearrangement joins TRBV29-1 to TRBJ1-3; no clear D. This TCR was recovered from a boy aged 2 to 10 in good health. The sample was blood. The CDR3 loop reads CSAQHGSSGNTIYF. The CDR3 DNA follows: TGCAGCGCCCAACATGGAAGCTCTGGAAACACCATATATTTT.